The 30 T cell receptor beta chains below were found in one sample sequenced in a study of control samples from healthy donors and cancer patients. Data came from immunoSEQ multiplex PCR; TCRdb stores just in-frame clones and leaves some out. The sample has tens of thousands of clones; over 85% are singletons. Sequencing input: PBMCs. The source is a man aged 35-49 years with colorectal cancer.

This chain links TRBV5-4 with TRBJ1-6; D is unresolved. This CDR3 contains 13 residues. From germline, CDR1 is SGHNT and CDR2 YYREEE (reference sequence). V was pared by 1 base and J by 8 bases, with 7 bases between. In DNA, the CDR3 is TGTGCCAGCAGCTTGATAAACGATTCACCCCTCCACTTT. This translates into CASSLINDSPLHF.

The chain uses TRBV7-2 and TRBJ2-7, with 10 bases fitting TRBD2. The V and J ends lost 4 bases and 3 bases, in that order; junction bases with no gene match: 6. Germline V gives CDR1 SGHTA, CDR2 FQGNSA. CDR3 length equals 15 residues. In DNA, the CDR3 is TGTGCCAGCAGCTCTCGGACTAGCGGTGGCTACGAGCAGTACTTC. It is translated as CASSSRTSGGYEQYF.

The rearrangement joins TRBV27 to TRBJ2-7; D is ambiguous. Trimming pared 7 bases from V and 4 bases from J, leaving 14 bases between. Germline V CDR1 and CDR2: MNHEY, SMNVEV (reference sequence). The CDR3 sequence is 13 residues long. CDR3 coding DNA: TGTGCCAGCAAGTTACACGGTAATTACGAGCAGTACTTC. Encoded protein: CASKLHGNYEQYF.

The CDR3 is CASSPAIGGIDGYTF. DNA for the CDR3: TGTGCCAGCAGCCCGGCGATCGGGGGAATTGATGGCTACACCTTC. The chain couples TRBV11-2 to TRBJ1-2; weak D call: TRBD1 (5 bases). V lost 5 bases and J lost 6, with 19 bases in between. The germline CDR1 and CDR2 sequences are SGHAT and FQNNGV. The CDR3 runs 15 residues.

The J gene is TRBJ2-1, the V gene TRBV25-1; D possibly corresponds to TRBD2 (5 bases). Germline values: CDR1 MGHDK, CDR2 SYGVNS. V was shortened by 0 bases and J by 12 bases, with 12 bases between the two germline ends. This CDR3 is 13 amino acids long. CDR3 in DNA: TGTGCCAGCAGTGAATATATTCAAGCGGTGCAGTTCTTC. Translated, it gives CASSEYIQAVQFF.

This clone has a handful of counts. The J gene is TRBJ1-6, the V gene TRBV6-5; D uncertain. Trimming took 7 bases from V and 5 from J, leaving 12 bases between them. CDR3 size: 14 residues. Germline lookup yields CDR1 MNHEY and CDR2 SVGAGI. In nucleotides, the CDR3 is TGTGCCAGCAAAAAACGGCGGCATAATTCACCCCTCCACTTT. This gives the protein CASKKRRHNSPLHF.

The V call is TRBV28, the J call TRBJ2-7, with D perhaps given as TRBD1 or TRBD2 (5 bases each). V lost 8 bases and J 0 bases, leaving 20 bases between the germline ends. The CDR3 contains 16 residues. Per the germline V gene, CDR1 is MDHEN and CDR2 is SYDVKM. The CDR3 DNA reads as TGTGCCAGCTCACTAGGGACGGCCTACAACTCCTACGAGCAGTACTTC. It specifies CASSLGTAYNSYEQYF.

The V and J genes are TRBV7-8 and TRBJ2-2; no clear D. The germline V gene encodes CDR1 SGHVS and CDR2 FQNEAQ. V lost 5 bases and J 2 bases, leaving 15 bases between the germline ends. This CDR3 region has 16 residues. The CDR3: CASSPRSGANTGELFF. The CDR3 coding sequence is TGTGCCAGCAGCCCGAGATCCGGTGCAAACACCGGGGAGCTGTTTTTT.

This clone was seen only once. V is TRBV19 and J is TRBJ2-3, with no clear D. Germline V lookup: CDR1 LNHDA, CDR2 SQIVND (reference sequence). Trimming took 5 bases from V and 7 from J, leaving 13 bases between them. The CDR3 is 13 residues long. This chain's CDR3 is CASSPPNGYTQYF. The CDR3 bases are TGTGCCAGTAGTCCCCCTAACGGGTATACGCAGTATTTT. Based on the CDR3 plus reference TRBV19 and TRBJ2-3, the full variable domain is DGGITQSPKYLFRKEGQNVTLSCEQNLNHDAMYWYRQDPGQGLRLIYYSQIVNDFQKGDIAEGYSVSREKKESFPLTVTSAQKNPTAFYLCASSPPNGYTQYFGPGTRLTVL.

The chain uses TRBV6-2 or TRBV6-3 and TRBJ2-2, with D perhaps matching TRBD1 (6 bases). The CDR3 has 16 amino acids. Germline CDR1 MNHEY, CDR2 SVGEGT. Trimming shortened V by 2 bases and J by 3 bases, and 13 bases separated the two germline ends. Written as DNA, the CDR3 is TGTGCCAGCAGTTACCTCGGACAGATAGACACCGGGGAGCTGTTTTTT. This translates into CASSYLGQIDTGELFF.

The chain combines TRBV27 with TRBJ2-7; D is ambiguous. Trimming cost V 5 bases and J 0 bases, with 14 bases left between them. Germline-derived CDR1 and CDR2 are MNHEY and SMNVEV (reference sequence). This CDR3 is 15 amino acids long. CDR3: CASSPTVRSSYEQYF. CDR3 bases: TGTGCCAGCAGTCCGACTGTTCGAAGCTCCTACGAGCAGTACTTC.

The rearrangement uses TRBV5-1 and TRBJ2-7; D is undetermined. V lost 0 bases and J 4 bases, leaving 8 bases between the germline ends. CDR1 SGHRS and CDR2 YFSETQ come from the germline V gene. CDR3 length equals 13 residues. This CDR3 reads CASSLDLEYEQYF. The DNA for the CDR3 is TGCGCCAGCAGCTTGGACCTAGAATACGAGCAGTACTTC.

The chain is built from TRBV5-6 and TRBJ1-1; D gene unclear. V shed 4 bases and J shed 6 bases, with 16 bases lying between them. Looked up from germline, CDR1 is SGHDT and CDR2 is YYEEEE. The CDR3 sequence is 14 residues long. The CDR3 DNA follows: TGTGCCAGCAGCCTCACATTTGGGAGCGCTGAAGCTTTCTTT. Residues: CASSLTFGSAEAFF.

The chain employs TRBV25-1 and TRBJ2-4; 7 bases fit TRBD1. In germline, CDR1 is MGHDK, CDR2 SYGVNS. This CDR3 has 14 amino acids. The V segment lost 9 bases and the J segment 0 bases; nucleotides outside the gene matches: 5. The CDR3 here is CARGQPVAKNIQYF. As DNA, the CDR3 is TGTGCCAGGGGACAGCCTGTAGCCAAAAACATTCAGTACTTC. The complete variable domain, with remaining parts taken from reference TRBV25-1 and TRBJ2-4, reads EADIYQTPRYLVIGTGKKITLECSQTMGHDKMYWYQQDPGMELHLIHYSYGVNSTEKGDLSSESTVSRIRTEHFPLTLESARPSHTSQYLCARGQPVAKNIQYFGAGTRLSVL.

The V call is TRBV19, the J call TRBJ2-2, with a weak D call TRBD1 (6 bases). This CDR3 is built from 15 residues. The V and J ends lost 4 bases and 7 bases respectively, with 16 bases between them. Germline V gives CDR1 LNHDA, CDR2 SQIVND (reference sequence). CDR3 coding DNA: TGTGCCAGTAGTACTCACAGGGAGTGGAGCGGGGAGCTGTTTTTT. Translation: CASSTHREWSGELFF.

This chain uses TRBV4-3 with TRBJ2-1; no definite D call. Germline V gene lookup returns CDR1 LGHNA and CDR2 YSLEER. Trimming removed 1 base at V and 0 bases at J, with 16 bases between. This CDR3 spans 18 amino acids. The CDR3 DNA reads TGCGCCAGCAGCCAAGGGTGGGTCGTAAGCGTCTCCTACAATGAGCAGTTCTTC. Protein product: CASSQGWVVSVSYNEQFF.

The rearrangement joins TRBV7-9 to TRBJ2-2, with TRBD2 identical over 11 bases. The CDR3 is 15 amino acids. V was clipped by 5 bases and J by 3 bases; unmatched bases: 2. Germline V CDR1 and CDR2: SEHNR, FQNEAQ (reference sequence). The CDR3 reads CASSPGLADTGELFF. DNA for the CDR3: TGTGCCAGCAGCCCGGGACTAGCGGACACCGGGGAGCTGTTTTTT.

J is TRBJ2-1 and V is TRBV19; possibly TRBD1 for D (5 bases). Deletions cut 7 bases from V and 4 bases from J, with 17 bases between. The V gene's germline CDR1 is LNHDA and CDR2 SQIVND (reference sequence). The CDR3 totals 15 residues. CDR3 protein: CASTDSRAFYNEQFF. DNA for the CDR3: TGTGCCAGTACCGATTCCAGGGCTTTTTACAATGAGCAGTTCTTC.

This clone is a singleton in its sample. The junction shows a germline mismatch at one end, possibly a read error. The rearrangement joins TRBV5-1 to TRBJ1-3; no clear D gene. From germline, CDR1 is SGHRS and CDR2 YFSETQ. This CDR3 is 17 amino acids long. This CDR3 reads CTSSLSASLSSGNTIYF. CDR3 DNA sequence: TGCACCAGCAGCTTGAGTGCGTCCCTGAGCTCTGGAAACACCATATATTTT.

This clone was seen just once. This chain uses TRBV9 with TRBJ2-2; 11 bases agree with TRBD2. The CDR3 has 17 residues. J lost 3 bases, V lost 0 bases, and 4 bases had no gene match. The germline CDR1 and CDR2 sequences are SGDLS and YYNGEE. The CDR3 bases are TGTGCCAGCAGCGTAGAACGACTAGCGGGGTACACCGGGGAGCTGTTTTTT. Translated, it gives CASSVERLAGYTGELFF.

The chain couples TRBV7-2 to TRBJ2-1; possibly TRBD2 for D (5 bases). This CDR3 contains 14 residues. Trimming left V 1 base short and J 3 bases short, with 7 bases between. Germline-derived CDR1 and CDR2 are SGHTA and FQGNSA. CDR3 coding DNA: TGTGCCAGCAGCTTAGACGGGAACTACAATGAGCAGTTCTTC. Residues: CASSLDGNYNEQFF. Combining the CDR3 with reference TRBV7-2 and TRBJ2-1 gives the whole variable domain GAGVSQSPSNKVTEKGKDVELRCDPISGHTALYWYRQSLGQGLEFLIYFQGNSAPDKSGLPSDRFSAERTGGSVSTLTIQRTQQEDSAVYLCASSLDGNYNEQFFGPGTRLTVL.

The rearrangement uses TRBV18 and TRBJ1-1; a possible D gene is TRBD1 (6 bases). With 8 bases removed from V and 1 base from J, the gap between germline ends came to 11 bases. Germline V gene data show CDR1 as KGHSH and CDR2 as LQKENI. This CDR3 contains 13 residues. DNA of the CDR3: TGTGCCAGCCGGACAGCTGGGAACACTGAAGCTTTCTTT. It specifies CASRTAGNTEAFF.

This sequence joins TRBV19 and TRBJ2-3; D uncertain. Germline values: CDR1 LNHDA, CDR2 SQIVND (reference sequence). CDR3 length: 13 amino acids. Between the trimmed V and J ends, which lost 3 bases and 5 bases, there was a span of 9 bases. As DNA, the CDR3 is TGTGCCAGTAGTATGCCCTCTTTAGATACGCAGTATTTT. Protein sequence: CASSMPSLDTQYF.

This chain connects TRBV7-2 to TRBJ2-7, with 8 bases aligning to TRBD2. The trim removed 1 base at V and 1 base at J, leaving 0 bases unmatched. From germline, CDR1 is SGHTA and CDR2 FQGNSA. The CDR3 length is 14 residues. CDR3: CASSLGLASYEQYF. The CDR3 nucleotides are TGTGCCAGCAGCTTAGGACTAGCGTCCTACGAGCAGTACTTC.

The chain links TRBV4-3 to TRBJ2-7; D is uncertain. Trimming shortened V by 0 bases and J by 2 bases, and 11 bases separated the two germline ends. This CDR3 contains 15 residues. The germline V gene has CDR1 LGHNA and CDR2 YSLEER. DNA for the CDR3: TGCGCCAGCAGCCAAGAAACAGAACCTGCCTACGAGCAGTACTTC. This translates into CASSQETEPAYEQYF.

CDR3 loop: CASSLQQARNEQFF. Written as DNA, the CDR3 is TGTGCCAGCAGCTTGCAACAAGCCCGCAATGAGCAGTTCTTC. This chain uses TRBV5-4 with TRBJ2-1; D gene ambiguous. V gave up 1 base and J gave up 6 bases, with 11 bases separating them. Per the germline V gene, CDR1 is SGHNT and CDR2 is YYREEE (reference sequence). The CDR3 is 14 amino acids.

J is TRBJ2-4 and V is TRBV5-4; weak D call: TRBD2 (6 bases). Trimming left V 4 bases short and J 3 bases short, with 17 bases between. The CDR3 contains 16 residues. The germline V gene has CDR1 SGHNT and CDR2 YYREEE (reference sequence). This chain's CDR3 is CASSSGTPLDKNIQYF. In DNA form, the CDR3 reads TGTGCCAGCAGCAGTGGGACTCCCCTTGACAAAAACATTCAGTACTTC.

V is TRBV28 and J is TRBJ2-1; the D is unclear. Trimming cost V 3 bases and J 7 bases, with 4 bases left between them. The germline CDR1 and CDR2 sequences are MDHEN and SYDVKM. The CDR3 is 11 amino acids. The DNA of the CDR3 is TGTGCCAGCAGTTTCTTAAATGAGCAGTTCTTC. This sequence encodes CASSFLNEQFF.

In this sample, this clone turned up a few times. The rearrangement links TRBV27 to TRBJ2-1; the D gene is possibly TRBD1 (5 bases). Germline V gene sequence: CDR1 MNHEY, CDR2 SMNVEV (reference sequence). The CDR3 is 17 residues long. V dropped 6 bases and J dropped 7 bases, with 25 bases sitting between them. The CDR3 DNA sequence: TGTGCCAGCAGATCTCCTACCTTGGGGAAGCAGGGAAATGAGCAGTTCTTC. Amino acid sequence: CASRSPTLGKQGNEQFF.

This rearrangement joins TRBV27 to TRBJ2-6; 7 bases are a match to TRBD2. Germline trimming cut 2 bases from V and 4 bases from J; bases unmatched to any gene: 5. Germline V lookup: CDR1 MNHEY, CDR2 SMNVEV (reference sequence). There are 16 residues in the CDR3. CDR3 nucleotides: TGTGCCAGCAGTTTAAACGCGGGGGACGGGGCCAACGTCCTGACTTTC. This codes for CASSLNAGDGANVLTF.